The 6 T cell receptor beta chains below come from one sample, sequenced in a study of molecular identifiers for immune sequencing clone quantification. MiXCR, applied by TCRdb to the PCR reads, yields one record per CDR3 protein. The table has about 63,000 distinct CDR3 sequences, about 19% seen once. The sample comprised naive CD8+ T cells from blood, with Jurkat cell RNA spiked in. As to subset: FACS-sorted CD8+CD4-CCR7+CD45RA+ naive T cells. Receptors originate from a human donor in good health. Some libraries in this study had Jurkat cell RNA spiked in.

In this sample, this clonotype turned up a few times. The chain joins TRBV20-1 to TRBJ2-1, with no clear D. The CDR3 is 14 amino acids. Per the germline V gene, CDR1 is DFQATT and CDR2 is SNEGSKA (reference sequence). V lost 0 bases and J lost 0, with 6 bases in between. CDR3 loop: CSARDLGSYNEQFF. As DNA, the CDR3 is TGCAGTGCTAGAGATCTTGGCTCCTACAATGAGCAGTTCTTC.

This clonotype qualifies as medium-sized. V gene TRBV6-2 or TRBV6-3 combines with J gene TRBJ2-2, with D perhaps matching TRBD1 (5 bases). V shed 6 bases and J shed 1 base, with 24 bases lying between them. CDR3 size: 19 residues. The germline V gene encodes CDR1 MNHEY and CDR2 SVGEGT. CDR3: CASRIQESQSRLNTGELFF. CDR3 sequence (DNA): TGTGCCAGCAGAATACAGGAATCCCAATCTAGGTTGAACACCGGGGAGCTGTTTTTT.

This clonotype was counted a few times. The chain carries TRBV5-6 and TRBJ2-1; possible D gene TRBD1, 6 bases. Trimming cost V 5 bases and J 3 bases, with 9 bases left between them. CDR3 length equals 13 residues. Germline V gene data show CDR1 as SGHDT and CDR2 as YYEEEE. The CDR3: CASSLDSYNEQFF. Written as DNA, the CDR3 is TGTGCCAGCAGTCTGGACAGCTACAATGAGCAGTTCTTC.

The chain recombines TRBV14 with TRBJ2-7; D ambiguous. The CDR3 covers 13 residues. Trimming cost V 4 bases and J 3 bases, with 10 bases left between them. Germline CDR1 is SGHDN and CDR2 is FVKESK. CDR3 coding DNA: TGTGCCAGCAGCCGAGAGGACCACTACGAGCAGTACTTC. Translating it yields CASSREDHYEQYF.

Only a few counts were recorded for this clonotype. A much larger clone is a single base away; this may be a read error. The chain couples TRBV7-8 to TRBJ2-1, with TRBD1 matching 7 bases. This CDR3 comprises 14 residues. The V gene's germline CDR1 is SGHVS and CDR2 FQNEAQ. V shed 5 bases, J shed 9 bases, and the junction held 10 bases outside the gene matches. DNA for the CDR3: TGTGCCAGCAGCCACCTGTTTAGGGGGCGTGAGCAGTTCTTC. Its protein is CASSHLFRGREQFF.

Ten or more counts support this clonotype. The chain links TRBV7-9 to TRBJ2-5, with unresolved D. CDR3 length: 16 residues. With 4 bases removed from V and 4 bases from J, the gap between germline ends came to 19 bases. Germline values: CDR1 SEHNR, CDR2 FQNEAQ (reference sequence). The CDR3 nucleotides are TGTGCCAGCAGCTCCTCGTCCCTGCCTAGTCTAGAGACCCAGTACTTC. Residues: CASSSSSLPSLETQYF.